This record looks at one TCR beta chain sequence and its context. Its antigen is currently unknown. TCRdb's copy holds only in-frame clones and misses some; the assay was immunoSEQ multiplex PCR. The sample holds about 37,000 clones; more than 25% are singletons and the top ten take about 1.6%. As for treatment: randomized to nivolumab then ipilimumab (arm A) or the reverse (arm B). This sample was taken from a study of sequential checkpoint blockade in melanoma. Study overall: After nivolumab or ipilimumab alone, about 22 patients had week-13 rebiopsies.

The ends lost 3 bases at V and 3 bases at J; junction bases unmatched: 3. CDR1 is SGHNT, CDR2 YENEEA, per germline. The length of the CDR3 is 15 residues. General observations from the study: Rising tumor T-cell fraction and clonality meant about 30 times likelier benefit.

This specimen was tumor tissue (inferred from file names), taken from a patient given nivolumab and ipilimumab in sequence. The TCR sequence derives from a human donor with melanoma. The chain recombines TRBV11-3 with TRBJ2-7; 12 bases agree with TRBD2. This CDR3 is CASSLASGGGYEQYF. CDR3 in DNA: TGTGCCAGCAGCTTGGCTAGCGGGGGGGGCTACGAGCAGTACTTC.